These 27 T cell receptor beta chains were sequenced from one sample in a study of T-cell reconstitution after alpha-beta-depleted transplantation in children. During its preparation, the TCRbeta library received unique molecular identifiers. TCRdb re-called the PCR reads with MiXCR, one entry per CDR3 protein. There are 100,000 or so distinct CDR3 sequences in the sample; 7.5% to 9% occur only once, and roughly 15% lies in the top ten. Sequences were derived from PBMCs, sampled before TCRalphabeta/CD19-depleted stem cell transplant. The receptors originated from a boy aged 2 to 10 with acute lymphoblastic leukemia, due to receive a stem cell transplant.

V is TRBV11-2 and J is TRBJ2-7; 7 bases agree with TRBD2. CDR1 is SGHAT, CDR2 FQNNGV, per germline. The CDR3 spans 14 residues. V was pared by 5 bases and J by 0 bases, with 4 bases of the junction left unmatched. The CDR3 DNA sequence: TGTGCCAGCAGCGCAACGGGGGGCTCCTACGAGCAGTACTTC. Its translation: CASSATGGSYEQYF. Combining the CDR3 with reference TRBV11-2 and TRBJ2-7 gives the whole variable domain EAGVAQSPRYKIIEKRQSVAFWCNPISGHATLYWYQQILGQGPKLLIQFQNNGVVDDSQLPKDRFSAERLKGVDSTLKIQPAKLEDSAVYLCASSATGGSYEQYFGPGTRLTVT.

This chain connects TRBV5-1 to TRBJ1-2; D is possibly TRBD1 (6 bases). The V gene's germline CDR1 is SGHRS and CDR2 YFSETQ. This CDR3 has 13 amino acids. V dropped 1 base and J dropped 6 bases, with 10 bases sitting between them. CDR3 in amino acids: CASSLLGADGYTF. The CDR3 nucleotides are TGCGCCAGCAGCTTGCTGGGGGCGGATGGCTACACCTTC.

This clonotype occurred a few times. This rearrangement joins TRBV5-1 to TRBJ2-5; D uncertain. The CDR3 runs 17 residues. Looked up from germline, CDR1 is SGHRS and CDR2 is YFSETQ. Trimming took off 0 bases at V and 3 bases at J, with 18 bases between the two ends. The CDR3 nucleotides are TGCGCCAGCAGCTTGGGGGTCGGCTCTGGGCCTGAAGAGACCCAGTACTTC. It codes for CASSLGVGSGPEETQYF.

This clonotype was counted at least ten times. The chain recombines TRBV7-2 with TRBJ1-3, with D maybe TRBD1 (6 bases). The CDR3 runs 15 residues. V was cut by 4 bases and J by 2 bases, with 12 bases left in between. Germline loops: CDR1 SGHTA, CDR2 FQGNSA. For the CDR3, the DNA is TGTGCCAGCAGCTCAGAACGGACAGCTGGAAACACCATATATTTT. Protein sequence: CASSSERTAGNTIYF.

The gene calls are TRBV4-2 and TRBJ2-2; D remains ambiguous. Germline assignment: CDR1 LGHNA and CDR2 YNFKEQ. This CDR3 has 15 residues. Trimming cost V 1 base and J 6 bases, with 12 bases left between them. For the CDR3, the DNA is TGTGCCAGCAGCCAAGCCGGGCTCCGGGCCGGGGAGCTGTTTTTT. Protein product: CASSQAGLRAGELFF.

The J gene is TRBJ2-3, the V gene TRBV12-3 or TRBV12-4, with no clear D. CDR3 length: 13 amino acids. Trimming pared 5 bases from V and 2 bases from J, leaving 8 bases between. The CDR3 is CASSLLTTDTQYF. The CDR3 DNA sequence: TGTGCCAGCAGTCTATTAACCACAGATACGCAGTATTTT.

This clonotype turned up a few times. This chain uses TRBV12-3 or TRBV12-4 with TRBJ1-1; D not resolved. Between the trimmed V and J ends, which lost 5 bases and 2 bases, there was a span of 15 bases. CDR3 size: 15 residues. CDR3 coding DNA: TGTGCCAGCAGTCCTACCTTACAGAACAACACTGAAGCTTTCTTT. It translates to CASSPTLQNNTEAFF.

This clonotype has a count of ten or more. The gene calls are TRBV2 and TRBJ2-1, with D possibly being TRBD2 (6 bases). Trimming removed 0 bases from V and 15 bases from J, with 9 bases in between. CDR3 length: 11 amino acids. CDR1 and CDR2 from the germline V gene are SNHLY and FYNNEI. DNA of the CDR3: TGTGCCAGCAGTGAAGCGGGACTCCGGTTCTTC. Translating it yields CASSEAGLRFF.

In this sample, this clonotype turned up many times. This rearrangement joins TRBV7-8 to TRBJ2-5; D gene ambiguous. CDR1 and CDR2 (germline): SGHVS, FQNEAQ. V lost 5 bases to trimming and J lost 3 bases, with 25 bases between them. CDR3 size: 18 residues. Here the CDR3 DNA reads TGTGCCAGCAGCCATTACCCTCGGGCCTTACCCCAAGAAGAGACCCAGTACTTC. It codes for CASSHYPRALPQEETQYF.

J is TRBJ2-5 and V is TRBV7-2, with D possibly being TRBD2 (6 bases). The CDR3 is 14 residues long. Germline loops: CDR1 SGHTA, CDR2 FQGNSA. Trimming removed 2 bases from V and 2 bases from J, with 9 bases in between. The CDR3 here is CASSLFGGQETQYF. DNA for the CDR3: TGTGCCAGCAGCTTATTCGGGGGACAAGAGACCCAGTACTTC.

This clonotype was observed a handful of times. The CDR3 here is CASSVGVAATTDTQYF. The CDR3, as DNA: TGTGCCAGCAGCGTAGGCGTTGCGGCGACCACAGATACGCAGTATTTT. J is TRBJ2-3 and V is TRBV9; no definite D call. CDR3 size: 16 residues. The germline gives CDR1 SGDLS, CDR2 YYNGEE. Trimming shortened V by 0 bases and J by 2 bases, and 13 bases separated the two germline ends.

This clonotype was observed at least ten times. The gene calls are TRBV9 and TRBJ2-5; TRBD1 might be the D (5 bases). Germline CDR1 is SGDLS and CDR2 is YYNGEE. The V end was cut by 2 bases, the J end by 0 bases, with 8 bases between. CDR3 size: 14 residues. The CDR3 sequence is CASSVDSHQETQYF. DNA of the CDR3: TGTGCCAGCAGCGTCGACAGCCACCAAGAGACCCAGTACTTC.

The chain links TRBV11-2 to TRBJ1-2; 8 bases align to TRBD1. The germline V gene encodes CDR1 SGHAT and CDR2 FQNNGV. V lost 1 base and J lost 4; bases outside the gene matches: 11. CDR3 length: 17 amino acids. The CDR3, as DNA: TGTGCCAGCAGCTTAGGTCCAGGGGGCGCTTCCGGCTATGGCTACACCTTC. Amino acid sequence: CASSLGPGGASGYGYTF.

This clonotype occurred a few times. The rearrangement links TRBV20-1 to TRBJ2-1; weak D call: TRBD1 (6 bases). Trimming left V 0 bases short and J 6 bases short, with 24 bases between. CDR3 length: 18 residues. Germline CDR1 reads DFQATT; CDR2 reads SNEGSKA (reference sequence). CDR3 in amino acids: CSARDMRKVGQNGNEQFF. In DNA, the CDR3 is TGCAGTGCTAGAGATATGCGAAAAGTCGGACAGAACGGCAATGAGCAGTTCTTC.

This clonotype was counted ten times or more. This chain uses TRBV19 with TRBJ1-1, with no clear D. CDR1 and CDR2 (germline): LNHDA, SQIVND (reference sequence). The CDR3 consists of 12 residues. Deletions cut 3 bases from V and 10 bases from J, with 12 bases between. The CDR3, as DNA: TGTGCCAGTAGTATTTCGGGGAAAGGAGCTTTCTTT. As protein: CASSISGKGAFF.

This clonotype was seen only a few times. V is TRBV6-5 and J is TRBJ1-2; D is perhaps TRBD1 (5 bases). This CDR3 spans 13 amino acids. CDR1 is MNHEY, CDR2 SVGAGI, per germline. Trimming took off 11 bases at V and 2 bases at J, with 15 bases between the two ends. The CDR3 loop is CASHPGGNYGYTF. The CDR3 coding sequence is TGTGCCTCCCATCCGGGGGGAAACTATGGCTACACCTTC.

This clonotype was seen ten or more times. This chain connects TRBV6-1 to TRBJ2-7; TRBD1 might be the D (6 bases). This CDR3 has 15 residues. Deletions cut 4 bases from V and 2 bases from J, with 15 bases between. Germline V gene data show CDR1 as MNHNS and CDR2 as SASEGT. The chain's CDR3 is CASSGHRASTYEQYF. DNA for the CDR3: TGTGCCAGCAGTGGACACAGGGCGAGTACCTACGAGCAGTACTTC.

In regard to this clonotype: Since a much larger clone is just one base distant, this may be a read error. CDR3 sequence: CATSQERGEGDEQFF. The CDR3 nucleotides read TGTGCCACCAGCCAAGAAAGGGGGGAAGGGGATGAGCAGTTCTTC. The rearrangement joins TRBV3-1 to TRBJ2-1; the D gene could be TRBD1 or TRBD2 (6 bases each). CDR1 is LGHDT, CDR2 YNNKEL, per germline (reference sequence). The CDR3 loop spans 15 amino acids.

Ten or more counts support this clonotype. This chain joins TRBV29-1 and TRBJ2-1, with a tentative D call TRBD2 (5 bases). Germline assignment: CDR1 SQVTM and CDR2 ANQGSEA. Deletions cut 3 bases from V and 3 bases from J, with 15 bases between. This CDR3 contains 15 residues. This chain's CDR3 is CSVDLADDYYNEQFF. CDR3 bases: TGCAGCGTTGACTTGGCGGATGACTACTACAATGAGCAGTTCTTC.

This clonotype was observed at least ten times. The V gene is TRBV6-6, the J gene TRBJ2-4, with D perhaps TRBD1 (6 bases). Germline CDR1 reads MNHNY; CDR2 reads SVGAGI (reference sequence). V was cut by 0 bases and J by 11 bases, with 8 bases left in between. The CDR3 extends over 12 amino acids. The CDR3 region has the DNA TGTGCCAGCAGTTACTCGGACAGCTTTCAGTACTTC. Its protein is CASSYSDSFQYF.

Ten or more counts support this clonotype. This rearrangement joins TRBV7-2 to TRBJ2-3; TRBD2 is a possible D gene (6 bases). Trimming removed 11 bases from V and 4 bases from J, with 19 bases in between. In germline, CDR1 is SGHTA, CDR2 FQGNSA. The CDR3 spans 14 residues. This chain's CDR3 is CAGGVGGTPDTQYF. CDR3 DNA sequence: TGTGCCGGAGGTGTTGGGGGGACTCCAGATACGCAGTATTTT.

For this clonotype: Being one base from a much bigger clone, this may be a read error. This chain uses TRBV7-2 with TRBJ1-5; unclear D gene. CDR3 size: 13 residues. Trimming stripped 3 bases from V and 1 base from J, with 4 bases between. Germline V gene lookup returns CDR1 SGHTA and CDR2 FQGNSA. The CDR3 region has the DNA TGTGCCAGCAGCTTTGGGAGCAATCAGCCCCAGCATTTT. Translating gives CASSFGSNQPQHF. Filled out from reference TRBV7-2 and TRBJ1-5, the complete variable domain reads GAGVSQSPSNKVTEKGKDVELRCDPISGHTALYWYRQSLGQGLEFLIYFQGNSAPDKSGLPSDRFSAERTGGSVSTLTIQRTQQEDSAVYLCASSFGSNQPQHFGDGTRLSIL.

The sample holds many counts of this clonotype. The V call is TRBV11-2, the J call TRBJ2-3; the D gene is possibly TRBD2 (6 bases). V was cut by 2 bases and J by 7 bases, with 22 bases left in between. Germline V gene lookup returns CDR1 SGHAT and CDR2 FQNNGV. The CDR3 loop spans 17 amino acids. The CDR3 is CASSLITGTRNSNTQYF. The CDR3 coding sequence is TGTGCCAGCAGCTTAATCACCGGGACTCGCAACTCGAATACGCAGTATTTT.

The rearrangement joins TRBV19 to TRBJ2-2, with 8 bases identical to TRBD1. Trimming took 4 bases from V and 4 from J; bases not matched to a gene: 11. The CDR3 spans 17 residues. Germline V gives CDR1 LNHDA, CDR2 SQIVND (reference sequence). The CDR3 DNA follows: TGTGCCAGTAGTAGCCTGGCGACAGGGGCTCCCACCGGGGAGCTGTTTTTT. This gives the protein CASSSLATGAPTGELFF.

This clonotype was observed many times. The rearrangement uses TRBV28 and TRBJ1-2, with a tentative D call TRBD1 (6 bases). Trimming took 8 bases from V and 7 from J, leaving 14 bases between them. The CDR3 runs 12 residues. Germline V lookup: CDR1 MDHEN, CDR2 SYDVKM. The CDR3 bases are TGTGCCAGCCTAACCAGGGGCGGTGGCTACACCTTC. Its translation is CASLTRGGGYTF.

This clonotype was seen at least ten times. The chain couples TRBV6-4 to TRBJ2-1; TRBD2 aligns across 11 bases. The germline V gene encodes CDR1 MRHNA and CDR2 SNTAGT. J was trimmed by 5 bases and V by 4 bases; bases with no gene match: 1. The CDR3 spans 14 residues. The CDR3 bases are TGTGCCAGCAGTGGACTAGCGGGGAACAATGAGCAGTTCTTC. Its protein product is CASSGLAGNNEQFF.

Many counts were recorded for this clonotype. This chain links TRBV6-5 with TRBJ1-1; D may be TRBD1 (5 bases). The CDR3 length is 12 residues. Germline CDR1 is MNHEY and CDR2 is SVGAGI. With 5 bases removed from V and 5 bases from J, the gap between germline ends came to 9 bases. This chain's CDR3 is CASSAGGTEAFF. DNA of the CDR3: TGTGCCAGCAGTGCCGGGGGGACTGAAGCTTTCTTT.